One and the same sample provided the 29 T cell receptor beta chains below, sequenced in a study of blood T cell repertoires in COVID-19. Sequencing used immunoSEQ multiplex PCR; TCRdb keeps in-frame clones, though not all of them. The sample carries about 87,000 clones, around nine tenths recorded once. Material for sequencing was peripheral blood. Receptors were obtained from a woman of 80 years or more with acute or convalescent COVID-19.

The gene calls are TRBV6-2 or TRBV6-3 and TRBJ1-5; 8 bases match TRBD1. The CDR3 runs to 15 residues. From germline, CDR1 is MNHEY and CDR2 SVGEGT. V dropped 4 bases and J dropped 3; count of bases not matched to a gene: 5. For the CDR3, the DNA is TGTGCCAGCAGTTTACCGGGACAGGTCAATCAGCCCCAGCATTTT. As protein: CASSLPGQVNQPQHF.

The chain carries TRBV30 and TRBJ2-3; 8 bases line up with TRBD1. The CDR3 has 11 amino acids. CDR1 and CDR2 (germline): GTSNPN, SVGIG (reference sequence). The CDR3 DNA sequence: TGTGGACAGGGGAGCACAGATACGCAGTATTTT. This encodes CGQGSTDTQYF.

The gene calls are TRBV12-5 and TRBJ1-4; D might be TRBD1 (6 bases). Trimming took 7 bases from V and 7 from J, leaving 13 bases between them. The CDR3 length is 13 residues. In germline, CDR1 is LGHNT, CDR2 FRNRAP. Here the CDR3 reads CASAGTYLEKLFF. The CDR3 DNA reads as TGTGCTAGTGCGGGGACATACCTTGAAAAACTGTTTTTT.

This chain joins TRBV19 and TRBJ2-5; 11 positions match TRBD2. The CDR3 length is 14 residues. J gave up 4 bases and V 8 bases, and 6 bases lay outside the gene matches. Germline V gene sequence: CDR1 LNHDA, CDR2 SQIVND (reference sequence). The CDR3 nucleotides read TGTGCCAGTTCTATAGCGGGGGGGACAGAGACCCAGTACTTC. Translated, it gives CASSIAGGTETQYF.

V gene TRBV30 combines with J gene TRBJ2-5; D may be TRBD2 (7 bases). This CDR3 is 14 amino acids long. The germline V gene encodes CDR1 GTSNPN and CDR2 SVGIG (reference sequence). Trimming cost V 5 bases and J 5 bases, with 18 bases left between them. This CDR3 is CAWPPSGGRETQYF. The CDR3, as DNA: TGTGCCTGGCCACCATCCGGGGGGCGGGAGACCCAGTACTTC.

The chain recombines TRBV6-6 with TRBJ2-7; 13 positions agree with TRBD2. V gave up 8 bases and J gave up 2 bases; unmatched junction bases: 3. The length of the CDR3 is 14 residues. The germline gives CDR1 MNHNY, CDR2 SVGAGI (reference sequence). Here the CDR3 reads CASLGLAGAYEQYF. The CDR3, as DNA: TGTGCCAGCCTTGGACTAGCGGGGGCCTACGAGCAGTACTTC.

V gene TRBV7-9 combines with J gene TRBJ2-7; 8 positions agree with TRBD1. V dropped 4 bases and J dropped 2; count of bases not matched to a gene: 4. The germline V gene has CDR1 SEHNR and CDR2 FQNEAQ (reference sequence). The CDR3 runs 14 residues. CDR3 region: CASSSDRGTYEQYF. CDR3 coding DNA: TGTGCCAGCAGCTCCGACAGGGGAACCTACGAGCAGTACTTC.

This clone was detected only a few times. V is TRBV29-1 and J is TRBJ2-3; unclear D gene. With 1 base removed from V and 6 bases from J, the gap between germline ends came to 11 bases. CDR1 is SQVTM, CDR2 ANQGSEA, per germline. There are 13 residues in the CDR3. In DNA form, the CDR3 reads TGCAGCGTTGAAGGGAGTCGGCGGGATACGCAGTATTTT. Encoded protein: CSVEGSRRDTQYF.

This chain uses TRBV6-5 with TRBJ2-3; a possible D gene is TRBD2 (6 bases). Trimming cost V 6 bases and J 6 bases, with 13 bases left between them. Germline V CDR1 and CDR2: MNHEY, SVGAGI. The CDR3 runs 13 residues. The CDR3 coding sequence is TGTGCCAGCAGACGACCGGGGGAGGATACGCAGTATTTT. This codes for CASRRPGEDTQYF.

The V and J genes are TRBV18 and TRBJ1-1, with no clear D. V was cut by 3 bases and J by 1 base, with 9 bases left in between. The germline CDR1 and CDR2 sequences are KGHSH and LQKENI. This CDR3 region has 14 residues. This CDR3 is CASSPEVQNTEAFF. CDR3 sequence (DNA): TGTGCCAGCTCACCCGAGGTTCAGAACACTGAAGCTTTCTTT. The whole variable domain, remainder taken from reference TRBV18 and TRBJ1-1, is NAGVMQNPRHLVRRRGQEARLRCSPMKGHSHVYWYRQLPEEGLKFMVYLQKENIIDESGMPKERFSAEFPKEGPSILRIQQVVRGDSAAYFCASSPEVQNTEAFFGQGTRLTVV.

The chain recombines TRBV15 with TRBJ1-1; 9 bases agree with TRBD1. Germline V gene lookup returns CDR1 LNHNV and CDR2 YYDKDF (reference sequence). V shed 0 bases and J 4 bases; nucleotides not matched to a gene: 6. The CDR3 runs 16 residues. In DNA, the CDR3 is TGTGCCACCAGCAGAGATGGGGGACAGGGTGGCACTGAAGCTTTCTTT. Protein: CATSRDGGQGGTEAFF.

The chain is built from TRBV6-1 and TRBJ1-2; weak D call: TRBD1 (6 bases). V shed 2 bases and J shed 0 bases, with 7 bases lying between them. The germline V gene encodes CDR1 MNHNS and CDR2 SASEGT. CDR3 length: 14 amino acids. The CDR3 DNA is TGTGCCAGCAGTGAACGACAGGCTAACTATGGCTACACCTTC. It specifies CASSERQANYGYTF.

The gene calls are TRBV6-6 and TRBJ2-7, with 8 bases lining up with TRBD2. The V and J ends lost 6 bases and 2 bases, in that order; junction bases with no gene match: 6. The V gene's germline CDR1 is MNHNY and CDR2 SVGAGI (reference sequence). The CDR3 is made up of 14 amino acids. The CDR3 here is CASSPGGDPYEQYF. For the CDR3, the DNA is TGTGCCAGCAGCCCGGGGGGGGATCCCTACGAGCAGTACTTC.

The chain is built from TRBV5-4 and TRBJ2-7, with D unclear. The CDR3 is 14 residues long. Germline V gives CDR1 SGHNT, CDR2 YYREEE (reference sequence). V was shortened by 4 bases and J by 2 bases, with 13 bases between the two germline ends. The chain's CDR3 is CASSTLDGAYEQYF. The CDR3 bases are TGTGCCAGCAGCACACTCGACGGAGCCTACGAGCAGTACTTC.

CDR3 DNA: TGTGCCAGCAGCTGGCGCAAAAGTCGGGACAGAGACGAGCAGTACTTC. Protein: CASSWRKSRDRDEQYF. The V and J genes are TRBV21-1 and TRBJ2-7; TRBD1 was called by the table and not checked on the DNA. TRBV21-1 is reported as a pseudogene. This CDR3 is 16 amino acids long.

This clone turned up a few times. The chain is built from TRBV19 and TRBJ1-1; 9 bases fit TRBD1. The CDR3 contains 14 residues. The V gene's germline CDR1 is LNHDA and CDR2 SQIVND (reference sequence). J gave up 4 bases and V 3 bases, and 3 bases lay outside the gene matches. CDR3 loop: CASSMDRGGTEAFF. In nucleotides, the CDR3 is TGTGCCAGTAGTATGGACAGGGGCGGCACTGAAGCTTTCTTT.

CDR3 region: CASSRTANTGELFF. The CDR3 DNA follows: TGTGCCAGCAGTAGGACTGCGAACACCGGGGAGCTGTTTTTT. This rearrangement joins TRBV6-4 to TRBJ2-2; weak D call: TRBD2 (5 bases). The germline V gene encodes CDR1 MRHNA and CDR2 SNTAGT. The ends were cut back, 5 bases at V and 0 bases at J, with 7 bases in the middle. The CDR3 is 14 residues long.

This clone was detected a few times. The DNA for the CDR3 is TGTGCCAGCAGTCGGAGCGATACTAATTCACCCCTCCACTTT. Its translation is CASSRSDTNSPLHF. The J gene is TRBJ1-6, the V gene TRBV28; no definite D call. CDR3 length equals 14 residues. The germline CDR1 and CDR2 sequences are MDHEN and SYDVKM. Trimming cost V 5 bases and J 6 bases, with 11 bases left between them.

CDR3 DNA: TGTGCCAGCAGCGTAGGGTGGGCCCATGAGCAGTTCTTC. Protein sequence: CASSVGWAHEQFF. This sequence joins TRBV9 and TRBJ2-1; D unresolved. Trimming removed 0 bases at V and 8 bases at J, with 9 bases between. The length of the CDR3 is 13 residues. Germline values: CDR1 SGDLS, CDR2 YYNGEE.

This clone has just a few counts. The V and J genes are TRBV10-3 and TRBJ1-1, with TRBD1 matching over 10 bases. The V gene end was trimmed by 4 bases and the J gene end by 5 bases; junction bases not matched to a gene: 4. Germline assignment: CDR1 ENHRY and CDR2 SYGVKD. The CDR3 runs to 14 residues. The CDR3 region is CAISGTGGLTEAFF. The CDR3 DNA sequence: TGTGCCATCAGTGGGACAGGGGGACTTACTGAAGCTTTCTTT.

V and J are TRBV3-1 (or the pseudogene TRBV3-2) and TRBJ1-1, with D perhaps TRBD1 (6 bases). CDR1 is LGHDT and CDR2 is YNNKEL in the germline V gene (reference sequence). The CDR3 loop spans 15 amino acids. V was pared by 5 bases and J by 5 bases, with 18 bases between. CDR3 in DNA: TGTGCCAGCAGCTCCACCCGGGGGGGGGCGACTGAAGCTTTCTTT. Protein product: CASSSTRGGATEAFF.

In its sample, this clone was seen once. The V and J genes are TRBV3-1 (or the pseudogene TRBV3-2) and TRBJ1-1; 7 bases fit TRBD1. With V trimmed by 9 bases and J by 3 bases, 4 bases remained unmatched. The CDR3 is made up of 12 amino acids. Germline values: CDR1 LGHDT, CDR2 YNNKEL (reference sequence). DNA of the CDR3: TGTGCCAGTGGGACAGACTACACTGAAGCTTTCTTT. Amino acid sequence: CASGTDYTEAFF.

V usage is TRBV5-1 and J usage is TRBJ1-1, with a weak D call TRBD1 (6 bases). In germline, CDR1 is SGHRS, CDR2 YFSETQ. Trimming left V 0 bases short and J 4 bases short, with 10 bases between. CDR3 length: 14 amino acids. The CDR3 coding sequence is TGCGCCAGCAGCTTGGGGACAGTTATCACTGAAGCTTTCTTT. It encodes CASSLGTVITEAFF.

The chain employs TRBV5-1 and TRBJ2-3, with D maybe TRBD2 (6 bases). Germline CDR1 SGHRS, CDR2 YFSETQ. V was clipped by 4 bases and J by 5 bases, with 20 bases between them. The length of the CDR3 is 16 residues. The CDR3 protein is CASSPGSSLDGDTQYF. The DNA for the CDR3 is TGCGCCAGCAGCCCCGGGAGCAGCCTAGATGGAGATACGCAGTATTTT.

This chain connects TRBV19 to TRBJ2-2; no clear D. The length of the CDR3 is 16 residues. V dropped 1 base and J dropped 4 bases, with 13 bases sitting between them. CDR1 LNHDA and CDR2 SQIVND come from the germline V gene (reference sequence). This CDR3 reads CASSIGEVSFTGELFF. The CDR3 bases are TGTGCCAGTAGTATAGGCGAGGTGAGCTTCACCGGGGAGCTGTTTTTT.

Regarding this clone: Other nucleotide sequences from this sample produce the same CDR3. This chain's CDR3 is CASSIGAGDYEQYF. Written as DNA, the CDR3 is TGTGCCAGTAGTATAGGGGCAGGGGACTACGAGCAGTACTTC. This sequence joins TRBV19 and TRBJ2-7, with D possibly TRBD1 on 6 matching bases. V was trimmed by 1 base and J by 3 bases, leaving 10 bases between them. The germline V gene encodes CDR1 LNHDA and CDR2 SQIVND (reference sequence). This CDR3 spans 14 amino acids.

V gene TRBV10-2 combines with J gene TRBJ2-2, with D perhaps matching TRBD2 (5 bases). The CDR3 is made up of 14 amino acids. CDR1 and CDR2 from the germline V gene are WSHSY and SAAADI. V was pared by 7 bases and J by 2 bases, with 11 bases between. This chain's CDR3 is CASTPEGNTGELFF. The DNA of the CDR3 is TGCGCCAGCACCCCCGAGGGAAACACCGGGGAGCTGTTTTTT.

The chain links TRBV7-3 to TRBJ2-3, with 10 positions matching TRBD2. After removal of 4 bases from V and 5 bases from J, the junction contained 12 bases not matched to a gene. The CDR3 is 17 residues long. Looked up from germline, CDR1 is SGHTA and CDR2 is FQGTGA. CDR3 DNA sequence: TGTGCCAGCAGCTCGGATTCAAGCGGGAGGGCCGTAGATACGCAGTATTTT. Encoded protein: CASSSDSSGRAVDTQYF.

This sequence joins TRBV5-1 and TRBJ2-5, with 11 nucleotides matching TRBD2. Trimming removed 0 bases from V and 4 bases from J; junction bases left unmatched: 5. Germline values: CDR1 SGHRS, CDR2 YFSETQ. The CDR3 consists of 16 residues. The CDR3 region is CASSLALAGGRETQYF. DNA of the CDR3: TGCGCCAGCAGCTTGGCGCTAGCGGGAGGTCGAGAGACCCAGTACTTC.